This TCR beta chain comes out of a study of T cells in Graves' hyperthyroidism and ophthalmopathy. Study-wide results and limits: From stable hyperthyroidism, ophthalmopathy was separated by a 13 V-J model. Blood also showed most of the thyroid clonotypes that were expanded above 0.001.

The source material, RNA transcripts, was used to amplify TCR beta CDR3 regions. Carried out on the TCR CDR3, a first-round RT-PCR used the HTBI primer set. Using its own MiXCR run on the multiplex PCR reads, TCRdb lists one record per CDR3 protein. Of roughly 420,000 distinct CDR3 sequences listed, roughly 15% are singletons. A remark on this clonotype: The antigen remains unidentified.

Across 18 months, stable Graves' hyperthyroidism was marked by no progression to ophthalmopathy. The sequenced material came from blood. This clonotype was obtained from a woman younger than 35 with Graves' hyperthyroidism.

CDR3 coding DNA: TGCGCCAGCAGTGATCGTGGATATGAGCAGTTCTTC. It specifies CASSDRGYEQFF. V is TRBV10-2 and J is TRBJ2-1; no definite D call. CDR1 and CDR2 from the germline V gene are WSHSY and SAAADI. CDR3 size: 12 residues. Trimming removed 3 bases at V and 8 bases at J, with 8 bases between.